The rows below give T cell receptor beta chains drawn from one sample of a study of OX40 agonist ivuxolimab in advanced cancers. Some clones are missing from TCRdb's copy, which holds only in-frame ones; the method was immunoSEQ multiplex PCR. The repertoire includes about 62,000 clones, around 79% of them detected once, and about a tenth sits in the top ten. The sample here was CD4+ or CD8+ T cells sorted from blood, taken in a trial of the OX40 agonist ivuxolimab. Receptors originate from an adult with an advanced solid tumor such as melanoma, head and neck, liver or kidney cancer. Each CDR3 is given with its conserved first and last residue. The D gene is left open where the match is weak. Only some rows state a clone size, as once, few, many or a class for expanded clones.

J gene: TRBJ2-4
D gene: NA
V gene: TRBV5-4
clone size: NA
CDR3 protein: CASSLATGLQYF
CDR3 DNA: TGTGCCAGCAGCTTGGCGACCGGTCTGCAGTACTTC

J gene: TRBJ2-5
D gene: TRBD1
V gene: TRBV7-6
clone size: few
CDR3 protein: CASSLVGQGEETQYF
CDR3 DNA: TGTGCCAGCAGCTTAGTGGGACAGGGGGAAGAGACCCAGTACTTC

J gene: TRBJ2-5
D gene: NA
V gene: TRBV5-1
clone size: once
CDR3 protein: CASSLLGQETQYF
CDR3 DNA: TGCGCCAGCAGCCTCTTGGGCCAAGAGACCCAGTACTTC

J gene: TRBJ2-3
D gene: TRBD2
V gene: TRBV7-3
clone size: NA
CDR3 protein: CASSLTASGGSTDTQYF
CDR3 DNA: TGTGCCAGCAGCTTAACCGCCAGCGGGGGGAGCACAGATACGCAGTATTTT

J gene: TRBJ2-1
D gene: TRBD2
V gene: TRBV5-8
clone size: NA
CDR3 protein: CASSPWLGEGMGNEQFF
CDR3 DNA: TGTGCCAGCAGCCCCTGGTTGGGGGAGGGAATGGGCAATGAGCAGTTCTTC

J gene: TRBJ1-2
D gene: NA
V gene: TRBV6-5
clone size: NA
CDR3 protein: CASREGGGGYTF
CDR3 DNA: TGTGCCAGCAGAGAGGGGGGGGGTGGCTACACCTTC

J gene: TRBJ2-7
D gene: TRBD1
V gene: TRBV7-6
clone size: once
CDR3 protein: CASSPRDRDHEQYF
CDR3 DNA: TGTGCCAGCAGCCCCCGGGACAGGGACCACGAGCAGTACTTC

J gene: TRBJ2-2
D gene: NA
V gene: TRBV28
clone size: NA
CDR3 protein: CASSAPGVGELFF
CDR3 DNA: TGTGCCAGCAGTGCACCGGGAGTCGGGGAGCTGTTTTTT

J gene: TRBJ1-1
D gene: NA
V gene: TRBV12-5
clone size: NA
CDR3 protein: CASAKHSNTEAFF
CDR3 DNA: TGTGCTAGTGCCAAACATTCGAACACTGAAGCTTTCTTT

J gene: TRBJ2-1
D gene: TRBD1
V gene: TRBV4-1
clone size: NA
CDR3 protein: CASSLNRGPYNEQFF
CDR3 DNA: TGCGCCAGCAGCCTTAACAGGGGGCCCTACAATGAGCAGTTCTTC

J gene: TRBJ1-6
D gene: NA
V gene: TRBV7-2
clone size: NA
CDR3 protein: CASSLVLGPNNSPLHF
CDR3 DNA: TGTGCCAGCAGCTTAGTACTGGGACCCAATAATTCACCCCTCCACTTT

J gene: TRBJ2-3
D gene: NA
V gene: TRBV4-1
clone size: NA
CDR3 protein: CASSQGLVGGRRRLSTDTQYF
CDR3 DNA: TGCGCCAGCAGCCAAGGGTTGGTCGGGGGCCGCAGAAGATTATCCACAGATACGCAGTATTTT

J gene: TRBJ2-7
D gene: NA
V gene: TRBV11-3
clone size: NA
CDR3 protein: CASSFSGLDEQYF
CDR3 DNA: TGTGCCAGCAGCTTTTCAGGGTTGGACGAGCAGTACTTC

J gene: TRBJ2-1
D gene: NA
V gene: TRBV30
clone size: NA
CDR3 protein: CAWGASEQFF
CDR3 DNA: TGTGCCTGGGGGGCTAGTGAGCAGTTCTTC

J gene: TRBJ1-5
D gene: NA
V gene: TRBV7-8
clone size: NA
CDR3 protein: CASSFGEQPQHF
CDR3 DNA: TGTGCCAGCAGCTTCGGGGAACAGCCCCAGCATTTT

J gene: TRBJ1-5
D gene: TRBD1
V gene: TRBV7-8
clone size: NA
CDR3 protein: CASSRSTGDGNQPQHF
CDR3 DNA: TGTGCCAGCAGCCGAAGTACAGGGGATGGCAATCAGCCCCAGCATTTT

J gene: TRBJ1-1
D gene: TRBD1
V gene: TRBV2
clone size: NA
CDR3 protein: CASSRQGPGTEAFF
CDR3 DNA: TGTGCCAGCAGCAGACAGGGGCCGGGCACTGAAGCTTTCTTT

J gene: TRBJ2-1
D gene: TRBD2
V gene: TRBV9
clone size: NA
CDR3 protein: CASSSPGLAEWRREYNEQFF
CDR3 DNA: TGTGCCAGCAGCTCCCCGGGACTAGCGGAGTGGAGGAGGGAATACAATGAGCAGTTCTTC

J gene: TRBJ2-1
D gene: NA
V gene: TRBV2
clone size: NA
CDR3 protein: CASTSTSGNYNEQFF
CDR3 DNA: TGTGCCAGTACCTCCACCTCCGGGAATTACAATGAGCAGTTCTTC

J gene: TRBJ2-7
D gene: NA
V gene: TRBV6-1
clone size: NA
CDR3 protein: CASSEPSADYEQYF
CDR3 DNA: TGTGCCAGCAGTGAACCCTCAGCGGACTACGAGCAGTACTTC

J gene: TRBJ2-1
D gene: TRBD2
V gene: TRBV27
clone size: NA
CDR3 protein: CASSPPSGRSHEQFF
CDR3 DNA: TGTGCCAGCAGCCCTCCTAGCGGGAGATCACATGAGCAGTTCTTC

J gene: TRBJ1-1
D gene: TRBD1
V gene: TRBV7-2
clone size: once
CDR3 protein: CASSLVTGMNTEAFF
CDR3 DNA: TGTGCCAGCAGCTTAGTGACAGGGATGAACACTGAAGCTTTCTTT

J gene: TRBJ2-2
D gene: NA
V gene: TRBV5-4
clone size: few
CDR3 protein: CASSDFTGTGELFF
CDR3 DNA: TGTGCCAGCAGCGATTTTACGGGGACCGGGGAGCTGTTTTTT

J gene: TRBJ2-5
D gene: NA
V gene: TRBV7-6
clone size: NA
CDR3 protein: CASSPDSQETQYF
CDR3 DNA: TGTGCCAGCAGTCCGGACAGTCAAGAGACCCAGTACTTC

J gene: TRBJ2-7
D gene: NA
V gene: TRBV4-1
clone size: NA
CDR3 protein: CASSQDQGWGIEQYF
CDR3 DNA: TGCGCCAGCAGCCAAGATCAGGGGTGGGGGATCGAGCAGTACTTC

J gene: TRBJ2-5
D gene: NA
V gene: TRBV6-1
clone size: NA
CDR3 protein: CASSTRDQTQYF
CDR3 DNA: TGTGCCAGCAGCACAAGGGATCAGACCCAGTACTTC

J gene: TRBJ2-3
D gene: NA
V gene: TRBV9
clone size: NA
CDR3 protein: CASSAGSQTDTQYF
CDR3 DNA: TGTGCCAGCAGCGCCGGGTCTCAGACAGATACGCAGTATTTT

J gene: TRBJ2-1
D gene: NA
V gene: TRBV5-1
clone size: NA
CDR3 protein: CASSLGGDEQFF
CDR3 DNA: TGCGCCAGCAGCTTAGGAGGCGATGAGCAGTTCTTC

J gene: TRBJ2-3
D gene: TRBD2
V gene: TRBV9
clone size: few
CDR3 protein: CASSGTSGGRDTQYF
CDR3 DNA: TGTGCCAGCAGCGGGACTAGCGGGGGGAGAGATACGCAGTATTTT

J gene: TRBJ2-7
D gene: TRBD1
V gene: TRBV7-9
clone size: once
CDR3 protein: CASSDMDRGAYEQYF
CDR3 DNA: TGTGCCAGCAGCGATATGGACAGGGGGGCCTACGAGCAGTACTTC

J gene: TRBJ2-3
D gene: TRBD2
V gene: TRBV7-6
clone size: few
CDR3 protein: CASSSGGGTDTQYF
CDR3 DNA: TGTGCCAGCAGTTCTGGGGGGGGCACAGATACGCAGTATTTT

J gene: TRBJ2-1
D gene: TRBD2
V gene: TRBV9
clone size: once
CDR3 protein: CASSVSGTSGGLYNEQFF
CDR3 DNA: TGTGCCAGCAGCGTCTCCGGGACTAGCGGGGGGCTTTACAATGAGCAGTTCTTC

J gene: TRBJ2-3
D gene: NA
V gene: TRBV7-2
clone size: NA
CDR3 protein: CASSLATDTQYF
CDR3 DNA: TGTGCCAGCAGCTTAGCCACAGATACGCAGTATTTT

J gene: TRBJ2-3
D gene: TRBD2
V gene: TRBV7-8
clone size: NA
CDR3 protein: CASSWPGSAAGLAGTTDTQYF
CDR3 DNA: TGTGCCAGCAGCTGGCCGGGGTCGGCAGCAGGACTAGCGGGGACCACAGATACGCAGTATTTT

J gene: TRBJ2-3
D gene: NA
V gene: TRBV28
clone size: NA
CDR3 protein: CASSLMRLDGADTQYF
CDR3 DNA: TGTGCCAGCAGTTTAATGAGACTAGATGGAGCAGATACGCAGTATTTT

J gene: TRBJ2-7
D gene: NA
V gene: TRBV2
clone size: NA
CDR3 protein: CASTDSYEQYF
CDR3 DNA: TGTGCCAGCACGGACTCCTACGAGCAGTACTTC

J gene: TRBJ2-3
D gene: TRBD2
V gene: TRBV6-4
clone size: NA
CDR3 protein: CASSDSGLAGSTDTQYF
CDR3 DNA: TGTGCCAGCAGTGACTCGGGACTAGCGGGAAGCACAGATACGCAGTATTTT

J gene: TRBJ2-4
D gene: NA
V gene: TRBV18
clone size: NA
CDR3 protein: CASSPPQGNIQYF
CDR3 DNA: TGTGCCAGCTCACCCCCACAGGGTAACATTCAGTACTTC

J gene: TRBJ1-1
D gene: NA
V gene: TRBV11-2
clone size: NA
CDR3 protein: CASSSRAGVNTEAFF
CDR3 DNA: TGTGCCAGCAGCTCCCGGGCAGGGGTGAACACTGAAGCTTTCTTT

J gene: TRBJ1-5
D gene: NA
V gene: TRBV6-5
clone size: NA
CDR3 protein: CASSRDAQPQHF
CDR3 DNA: TGTGCCAGCAGTAGGGACGCCCAGCCCCAGCATTTT

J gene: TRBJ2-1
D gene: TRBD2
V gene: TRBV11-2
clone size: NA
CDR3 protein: CASSLLAGGGNEQFF
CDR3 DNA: TGTGCCAGCAGCCTACTAGCGGGAGGGGGCAATGAGCAGTTCTTC

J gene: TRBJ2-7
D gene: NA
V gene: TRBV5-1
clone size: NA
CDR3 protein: CASTLMASATYEQYF
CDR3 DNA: TGCGCCAGCACCCTTATGGCCTCGGCCACCTACGAGCAGTACTTC

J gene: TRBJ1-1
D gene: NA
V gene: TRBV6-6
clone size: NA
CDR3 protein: CASNAGEASNTEAFF
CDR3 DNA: TGTGCCAGCAACGCAGGGGAGGCATCGAACACTGAAGCTTTCTTT

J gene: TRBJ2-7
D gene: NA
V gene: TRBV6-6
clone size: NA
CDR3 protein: CASKAVEAYEQYF
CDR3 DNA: TGTGCCAGTAAAGCGGTAGAGGCCTACGAGCAGTACTTC

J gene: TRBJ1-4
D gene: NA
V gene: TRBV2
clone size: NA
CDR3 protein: CASSEPATNEKLFF
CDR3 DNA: TGTGCCAGCAGTGAACCTGCAACTAATGAAAAACTGTTTTTT

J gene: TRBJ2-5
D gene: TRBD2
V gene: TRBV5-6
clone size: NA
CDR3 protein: CASSSGLPRETQYF
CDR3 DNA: TGTGCCAGCAGCTCGGGACTACCGAGGGAGACCCAGTACTTC

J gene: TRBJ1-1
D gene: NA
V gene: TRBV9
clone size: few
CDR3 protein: CASSVEGFTEAFF
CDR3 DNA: TGTGCCAGCAGCGTAGAAGGGTTCACTGAAGCTTTCTTT

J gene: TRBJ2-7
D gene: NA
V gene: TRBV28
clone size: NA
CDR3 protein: CASSFYAGYEQYF
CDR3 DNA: TGTGCCAGCAGTTTCTACGCAGGGTACGAGCAGTACTTC

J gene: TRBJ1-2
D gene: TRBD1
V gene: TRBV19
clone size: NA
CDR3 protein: CASSTGQGAVGYGYTF
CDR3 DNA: TGTGCCAGTAGTACGGGACAGGGGGCGGTCGGCTATGGCTACACCTTC

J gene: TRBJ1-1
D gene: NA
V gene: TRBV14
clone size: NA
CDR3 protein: CASRDGGNANTEAFF
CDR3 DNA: TGTGCCAGCAGGGATGGGGGTAACGCGAACACTGAAGCTTTCTTT